This is a list of T cell receptor beta chains from one sample in a study of graft-versus-host responses after intestinal transplantation. What these receptors recognize is not known. Assay used: immunoSEQ multiplex PCR; TCRdb lists only in-frame clones, some missing. Here the sample spans tens of thousands of clones, approximately 90% being singletons. The sample was unstimulated CD8+ T cells sorted from spleen or lymph node cells, taken before intestinal transplant. Every receptor here comes from a human donor who received an intestinal transplant. CDR3s include the opening cysteine and the closing phenylalanine or tryptophan. A D gene is named only where the DNA matches it firmly. Size tells how often a clone was seen (once, few, many) or the class of an expanded clone, and some rows leave it out.

j_gene	d_gene	abundance	v_gene	CDR3aa	CDR3nt
TRBJ2-5	TRBD2	-	TRBV10-1	CASSPGTSGGAQETQYF	TGCGCCAGCAGCCCCGGGACTAGCGGGGGGGCCCAAGAGACCCAGTACTTC
TRBJ2-7	TRBD2	-	TRBV19	CASSISGGITYEQYF	TGTGCCAGTAGTATTTCGGGGGGGATCACCTACGAGCAGTACTTC
TRBJ2-7	TRBD2	once	TRBV29-1	CSVEVLQTTGLVGHEQYF	TGCAGCGTTGAAGTCTTACAAACAACGGGACTAGTCGGGCACGAGCAGTACTTC
TRBJ2-1	-	-	TRBV9	CASSEERGWPLGDNEQFF	TGTGCCAGCAGCGAAGAAAGGGGGTGGCCCCTGGGGGACAATGAGCAGTTCTTC
TRBJ2-7	TRBD2	-	TRBV5-1	CASSLEGLASYEQYF	TGCGCCAGCAGCTTGGAGGGACTAGCGAGTTACGAGCAGTACTTC
TRBJ1-4	-	few	TRBV5-6	CASSLGGDEKLFF	TGTGCCAGCAGCTTGGGTGGGGATGAAAAACTGTTTTTT
TRBJ2-5	-	once	TRBV11-2	CASSHPGTQYF	TGTGCCAGCAGCCACCCGGGGACCCAGTACTTC
TRBJ1-2	TRBD1	-	TRBV7-9	CASSLRGQGLYGYTF	TGTGCCAGCAGCCTGCGGGGACAGGGTTTATATGGCTACACCTTC
TRBJ1-4	TRBD1	-	TRBV2	CASSDHAKSTGVWEKLFF	TGTGCCAGCAGTGACCACGCAAAATCGACAGGGGTTTGGGAAAAACTGTTTTTT
TRBJ2-5	TRBD2	-	TRBV30	CAWNNEGTSGGKGETQYF	TGTGCCTGGAACAACGAGGGGACTAGCGGGGGGAAGGGAGAGACCCAGTACTTC
TRBJ1-2	-	-	TRBV10-2	CASSDPALTDGYTF	TGCGCCAGCAGTGACCCAGCATTGACAGATGGCTACACCTTC
TRBJ2-7	-	-	TRBV13	CASSGGLKIYEQYF	TGTGCCAGCTCCGGGGGGCTAAAAATCTACGAGCAGTACTTC
TRBJ2-5	TRBD2	-	TRBV29-1	CSVGTSGRAGETQYF	TGCAGCGTCGGGACTAGCGGGAGGGCCGGTGAGACCCAGTACTTC
TRBJ2-7	TRBD2	few	TRBV2	CASRGGESYEQYF	TGTGCCAGCAGGGGAGGGGAATCCTACGAGCAGTACTTC
TRBJ2-5	-	-	TRBV6-6	CASSYTAATETQYF	TGTGCCAGCAGTTACACCGCGGCCACAGAGACCCAGTACTTC